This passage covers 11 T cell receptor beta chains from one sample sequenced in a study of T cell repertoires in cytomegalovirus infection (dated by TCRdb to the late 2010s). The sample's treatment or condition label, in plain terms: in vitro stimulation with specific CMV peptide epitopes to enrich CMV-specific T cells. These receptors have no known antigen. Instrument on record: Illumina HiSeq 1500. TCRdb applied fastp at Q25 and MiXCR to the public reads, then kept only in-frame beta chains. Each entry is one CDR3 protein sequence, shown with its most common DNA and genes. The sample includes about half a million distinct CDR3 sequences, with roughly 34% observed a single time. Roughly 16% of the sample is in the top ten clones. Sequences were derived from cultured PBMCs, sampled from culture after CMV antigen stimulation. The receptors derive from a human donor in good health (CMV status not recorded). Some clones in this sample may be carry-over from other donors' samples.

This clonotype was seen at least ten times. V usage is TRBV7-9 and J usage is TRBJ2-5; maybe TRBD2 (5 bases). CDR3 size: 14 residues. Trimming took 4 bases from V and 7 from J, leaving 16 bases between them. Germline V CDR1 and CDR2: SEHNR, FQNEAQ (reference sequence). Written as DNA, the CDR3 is TGTGCCAGCAGCTCGGAGGCTGCGGTACGGACCCAGTACTTC. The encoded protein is CASSSEAAVRTQYF.

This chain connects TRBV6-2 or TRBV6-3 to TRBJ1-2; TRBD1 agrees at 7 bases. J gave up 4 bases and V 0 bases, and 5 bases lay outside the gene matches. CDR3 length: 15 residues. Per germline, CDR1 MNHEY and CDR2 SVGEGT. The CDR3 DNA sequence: TGTGCCAGCAGTTACTCCCAGGGACAGACCTATGGCTACACCTTC. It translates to CASSYSQGQTYGYTF.

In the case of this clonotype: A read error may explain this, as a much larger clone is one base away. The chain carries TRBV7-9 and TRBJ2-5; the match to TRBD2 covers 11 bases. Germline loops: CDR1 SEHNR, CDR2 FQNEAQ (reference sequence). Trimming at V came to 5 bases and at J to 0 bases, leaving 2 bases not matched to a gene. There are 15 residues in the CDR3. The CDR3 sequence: CASSTGLADQETQYF. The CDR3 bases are TGTGCCAGCAGCACGGGACTAGCGGACCAAGAGACCCAGTACTTC.

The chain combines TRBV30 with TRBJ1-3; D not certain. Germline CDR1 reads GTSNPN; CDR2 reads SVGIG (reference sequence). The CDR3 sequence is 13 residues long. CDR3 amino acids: CAEKGNSGNTIYF. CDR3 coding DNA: TGTGCGGAGAAAGGGAACTCTGGAAACACCATATATTTT.

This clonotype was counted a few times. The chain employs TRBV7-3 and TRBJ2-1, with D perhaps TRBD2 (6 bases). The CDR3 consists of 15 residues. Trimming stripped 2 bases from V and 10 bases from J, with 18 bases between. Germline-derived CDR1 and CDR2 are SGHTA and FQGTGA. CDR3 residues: CASSLDAGMGGEQFF. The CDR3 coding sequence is TGTGCCAGCAGCTTAGATGCGGGGATGGGCGGGGAGCAGTTCTTC.

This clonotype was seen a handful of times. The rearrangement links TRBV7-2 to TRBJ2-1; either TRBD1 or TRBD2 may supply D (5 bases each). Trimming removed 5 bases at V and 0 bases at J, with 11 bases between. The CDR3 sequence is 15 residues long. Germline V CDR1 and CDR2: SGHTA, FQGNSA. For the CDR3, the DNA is TGTGCCAGCAGCCGAGGGACCGACTCCTACAATGAGCAGTTCTTC. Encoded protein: CASSRGTDSYNEQFF.

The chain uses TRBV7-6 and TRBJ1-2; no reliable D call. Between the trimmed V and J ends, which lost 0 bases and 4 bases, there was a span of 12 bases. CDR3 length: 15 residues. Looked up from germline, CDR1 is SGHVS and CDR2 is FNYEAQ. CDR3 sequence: CASSLAWADSYGYTF. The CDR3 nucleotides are TGTGCCAGCAGCTTAGCGTGGGCAGATAGCTATGGCTACACCTTC. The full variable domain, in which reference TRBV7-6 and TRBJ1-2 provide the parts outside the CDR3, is GAGVSQSPRYKVTKRGQDVALRCDPISGHVSLYWYRQALGQGPEFLTYFNYEAQQDKSGLPNDRFSAERPEGSISTLTIQRTEQRDSAMYRCASSLAWADSYGYTFGSGTRLTVV.

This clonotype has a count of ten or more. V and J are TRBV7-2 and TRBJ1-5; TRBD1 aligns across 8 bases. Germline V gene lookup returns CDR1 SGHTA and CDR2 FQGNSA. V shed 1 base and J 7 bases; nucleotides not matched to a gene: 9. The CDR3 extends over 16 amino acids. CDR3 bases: TGTGCCAGCAGCTTAGTGCCTAGGACAGGGCTGCAGCCCCAGCATTTT. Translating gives CASSLVPRTGLQPQHF.

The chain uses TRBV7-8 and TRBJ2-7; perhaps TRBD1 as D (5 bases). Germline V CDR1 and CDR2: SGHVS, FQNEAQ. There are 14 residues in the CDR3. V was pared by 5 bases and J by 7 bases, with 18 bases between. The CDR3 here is CASSATPRVEEQYF. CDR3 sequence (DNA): TGTGCCAGCAGCGCCACCCCCAGGGTCGAGGAGCAGTACTTC.

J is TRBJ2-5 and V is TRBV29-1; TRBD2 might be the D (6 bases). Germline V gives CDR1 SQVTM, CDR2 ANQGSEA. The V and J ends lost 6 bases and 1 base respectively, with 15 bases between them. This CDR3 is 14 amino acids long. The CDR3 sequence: CSVARGSTQETQYF. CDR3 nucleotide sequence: TGCAGCGTAGCTCGGGGGTCCACCCAAGAGACCCAGTACTTC.

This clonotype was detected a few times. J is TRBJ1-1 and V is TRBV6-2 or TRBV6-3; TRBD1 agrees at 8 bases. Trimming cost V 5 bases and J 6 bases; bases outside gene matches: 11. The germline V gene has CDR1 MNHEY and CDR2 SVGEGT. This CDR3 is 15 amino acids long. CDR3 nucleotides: TGTGCCAGCAGTCCACCGCAGGGGGCGGTGCCTGAAGCTTTCTTT. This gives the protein CASSPPQGAVPEAFF.